The 9 T cell receptor beta chains listed next were all sequenced from one sample in a study of T cells after yellow fever vaccination. MiXCR, run by TCRdb on the 5' RACE reads, gives a single entry per CDR3 protein. The sample records 550,000 to 750,000 distinct CDR3 sequences, 13% being singletons. The sequences come from PBMCs, collected on the day of the yellow fever booster vaccination. These receptors were obtained from a man under 40 who received the YFV17D yellow fever vaccine.

The chain recombines TRBV20-1 with TRBJ1-5, with 8 bases identical to TRBD1. This CDR3 comprises 14 residues. Looked up from germline, CDR1 is DFQATT and CDR2 is SNEGSKA (reference sequence). Trimming at V came to 6 bases and at J to 7 bases, leaving 11 bases not matched to a gene. CDR3 sequence: CSAVQGAEGQPQHF. In DNA, the CDR3 is TGCAGTGCGGTTCAGGGGGCAGAAGGACAGCCCCAGCATTTT.

This clonotype was seen more than once but under ten times. Written as DNA, the CDR3 is TGTGCCAGCAGGCGGACAGGGAGGAATGAGCAGTTCTTC. Translation: CASRRTGRNEQFF. The chain carries TRBV12-3 or TRBV12-4 and TRBJ2-1; 8 nucleotides align to TRBD1. V shed 6 bases, J shed 7 bases, and the junction held 5 bases outside the gene matches. The CDR3 consists of 13 residues.

This clonotype was seen at least ten times. The rearrangement joins TRBV29-1 to TRBJ2-5, with TRBD2 identical over 10 bases. CDR3 length: 12 amino acids. The trim removed 4 bases at V and 4 bases at J, leaving 0 bases unmatched. Germline V gives CDR1 SQVTM, CDR2 ANQGSEA. The CDR3 is CSVASGRETQYF. For the CDR3, the DNA is TGCAGCGTTGCTAGCGGGAGAGAGACCCAGTACTTC.

This clonotype occurred a few times. This chain links TRBV28 with TRBJ1-6; D is ambiguous. Germline V gene lookup returns CDR1 MDHEN and CDR2 SYDVKM. The CDR3 runs 13 residues. The V end was cut by 10 bases, the J end by 1 base, with 8 bases between. CDR3 protein: CATQSSYNSPLHF. In DNA, the CDR3 is TGTGCCACCCAATCTTCCTATAATTCACCCCTCCACTTT.

The chain joins TRBV6-1 to TRBJ2-5, with 7 bases that match TRBD2. The germline V gene has CDR1 MNHNS and CDR2 SASEGT. V dropped 6 bases and J dropped 4; count of bases not matched to a gene: 8. CDR3 size: 14 residues. This chain's CDR3 is CASRRTRRPETQYF. In DNA, the CDR3 is TGTGCCAGCAGGCGGACTAGGAGGCCAGAGACCCAGTACTTC.

Ten or more counts support this clonotype. This chain joins TRBV5-1 and TRBJ2-1, with a weak D call TRBD2 (5 bases). The CDR3 sequence is 14 residues long. V lost 1 base and J lost 5, with 10 bases in between. In germline, CDR1 is SGHRS, CDR2 YFSETQ. CDR3 DNA: TGCGCCAGCAGCTTGCGGACTGGAGACAATGAGCAGTTCTTC. This translates into CASSLRTGDNEQFF.

V usage is TRBV19 and J usage is TRBJ2-3; the match to TRBD2 covers 7 bases. The CDR3 has 13 residues. V lost 11 bases, J lost 1 base, and 6 bases stayed unmatched. Per the germline V gene, CDR1 is LNHDA and CDR2 is SQIVND (reference sequence). In DNA form, the CDR3 reads TGTGCCTGCAGACTAGCTGGCACAGATACGCAGTATTTT. Amino acids: CACRLAGTDTQYF. Full variable domain (rest looked up from reference TRBV19 and TRBJ2-3): DGGITQSPKYLFRKEGQNVTLSCEQNLNHDAMYWYRQDPGQGLRLIYYSQIVNDFQKGDIAEGYSVSREKKESFPLTVTSAQKNPTAFYLCACRLAGTDTQYFGPGTRLTVL.

J is TRBJ2-1 and V is TRBV7-9; 10 bases line up with TRBD2. The CDR3 is 15 residues long. CDR1 is SEHNR and CDR2 is FQNEAQ in the germline V gene (reference sequence). V lost 5 bases, J lost 3 bases, and 4 bases stayed unmatched. The CDR3 coding sequence is TGTGCCAGCAGCCCTACTAGCGGGGACTACAATGAGCAGTTCTTC. It yields the protein CASSPTSGDYNEQFF.

The CDR3 protein is CASSPDTSRAYEQYF. The CDR3 DNA reads as TGCGCCAGCAGCCCCGACACCTCGAGAGCCTACGAGCAGTACTTC. The V gene is TRBV4-3, the J gene TRBJ2-7; D unclear. Trimming took off 4 bases at V and 2 bases at J, with 15 bases between the two ends. Germline V gene data show CDR1 as LGHNA and CDR2 as YSLEER. CDR3 length equals 15 residues.